This T cell receptor beta chain appears in the sequencing data of a study of naive and memory T cell subsets. The beta constant-region primer was an equimolar mix of two oligonucleotides covering TRBC1 and TRBC2. TCRdb re-called the UMI-ligation and nested PCR reads with MiXCR, one entry per CDR3 protein. The table has 140,000 to 150,000 distinct CDR3 sequences, approximately 15% seen once; the top ten hold around 0.14%. This CDR3 comprises 16 residues. Germline V gene data show CDR1 as MDHEN and CDR2 as SYDVKM. Losses at the gene ends were 6 bases for V and 7 bases for J; bases not matched to a gene: 12.

The receptor was isolated from a human donor in good health. Specimen: naive CD4+ T cells from blood. V gene TRBV28 combines with J gene TRBJ2-1; TRBD2 matches at 10 bases. The CDR3 region is CASSPASGRAANEQFF. CDR3 DNA: TGTGCCAGCAGCCCCGCGAGCGGGAGGGCCGCAAATGAGCAGTTCTTC.